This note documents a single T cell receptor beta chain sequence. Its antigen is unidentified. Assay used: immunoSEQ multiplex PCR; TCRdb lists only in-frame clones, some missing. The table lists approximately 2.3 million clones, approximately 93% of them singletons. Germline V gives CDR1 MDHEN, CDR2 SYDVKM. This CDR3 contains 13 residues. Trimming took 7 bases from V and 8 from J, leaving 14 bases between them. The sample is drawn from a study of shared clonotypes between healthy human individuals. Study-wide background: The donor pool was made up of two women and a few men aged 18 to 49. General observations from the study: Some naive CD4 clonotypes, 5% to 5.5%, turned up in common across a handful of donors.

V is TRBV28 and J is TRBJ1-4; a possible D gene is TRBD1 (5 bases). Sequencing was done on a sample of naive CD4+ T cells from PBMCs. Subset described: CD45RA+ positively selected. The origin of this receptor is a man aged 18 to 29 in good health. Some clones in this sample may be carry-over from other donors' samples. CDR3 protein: CASNARDGEKLFF. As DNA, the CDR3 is TGTGCCAGCAATGCCCGGGACGGGGAAAAACTGTTTTTT.